One T cell receptor (beta chain) is described in this entry. The antigen is undetermined. Naive CD8 populations comprised CD45RO-negative cells positively selected for CCR7, excluding terminally differentiated effector memory CD45RA+ cells. Germline CDR1 and CDR2: SNHLY and FYNNEI. The CDR3 covers 13 residues. V lost 4 bases to trimming and J lost 5 bases, with 9 bases between them. This specimen comes from a study of shared clonotypes between healthy human individuals. Deep was the level at which the assay was run. The repertoire was sequenced with immunoSEQ multiplex PCR; TCRdb's copy has only in-frame clones and lacks some. The table records about 2.1 million clones, more than 85% of them present only once. Points from the study as a whole: The study generally estimated greater richness for naive than memory subsets. The authors expected sequencing depth to affect clonotype sharing among donors.

The clonotype originates from a man in his late teens or twenties in good health. Some clones in this sample may be carry-over from other donors' samples. This chain links TRBV2 with TRBJ2-1; D not resolved. The sample was naive CD8+ T cells from PBMCs. In DNA form, the CDR3 reads TGTGCCAGCAGTGTGGTAGCCGACAATGAGCAGTTCTTC. This translates into CASSVVADNEQFF.